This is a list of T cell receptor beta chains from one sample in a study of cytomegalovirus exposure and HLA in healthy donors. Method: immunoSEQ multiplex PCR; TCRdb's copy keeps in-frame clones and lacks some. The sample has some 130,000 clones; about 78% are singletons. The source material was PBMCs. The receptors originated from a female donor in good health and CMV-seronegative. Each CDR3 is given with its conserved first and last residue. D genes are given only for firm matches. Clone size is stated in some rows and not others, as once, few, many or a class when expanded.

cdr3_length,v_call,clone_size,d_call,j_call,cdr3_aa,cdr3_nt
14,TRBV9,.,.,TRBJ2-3,CASSVATGVDTQYF,TGTGCCAGCAGCGTAGCAACGGGAGTCGATACGCAGTATTTT
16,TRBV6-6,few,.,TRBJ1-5,CASSSQTGGGNQPQHF,TGTGCCAGCAGTTCCCAGACAGGAGGAGGCAATCAGCCCCAGCATTTT
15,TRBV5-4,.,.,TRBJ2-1,CASSRDSLASREQFF,TGTGCCAGCAGCAGGGACTCCCTTGCGTCCCGTGAGCAGTTCTTC
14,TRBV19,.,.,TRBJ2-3,CASRPKLSTDTQYF,TGTGCCAGTCGTCCTAAACTAAGCACAGATACGCAGTATTTT
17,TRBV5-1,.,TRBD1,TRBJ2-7,CASSLQGSRGVSYEQYF,TGCGCCAGCAGCTTACAGGGGAGTAGGGGAGTATCCTACGAGCAGTACTTC
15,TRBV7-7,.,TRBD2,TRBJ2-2,CASSVTSGNTGELFF,TGTGCCAGCAGCGTGACTAGCGGGAACACCGGGGAGCTGTTTTTT
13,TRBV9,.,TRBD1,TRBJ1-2,CASSPGQGDGYTF,TGTGCCAGCAGCCCGGGACAGGGCGATGGCTACACCTTC
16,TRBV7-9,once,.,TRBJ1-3,CASSLERGKSGNTIYF,TGTGCCAGCAGCTTAGAACGGGGGAAGAGTGGAAACACCATATATTTT
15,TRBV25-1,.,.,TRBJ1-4,CASSGDLEINEKLFF,TGTGCCAGCAGTGGTGATCTAGAAATTAATGAAAAACTGTTTTTT
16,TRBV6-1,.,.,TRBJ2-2,CASSETWPMNTGELFF,TGTGCCAGCAGTGAAACGTGGCCGATGAACACCGGGGAGCTGTTTTTT
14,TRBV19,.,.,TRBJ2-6,CASNTRSGANVLTF,TGTGCCAGTAACACTAGATCTGGGGCCAACGTCCTGACTTTC
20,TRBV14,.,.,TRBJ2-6,CASSQDDARGSLFGANVLTF,TGTGCCAGCAGCCAAGATGATGCTAGGGGGAGCCTTTTCGGGGCCAACGTCCTGACTTTC
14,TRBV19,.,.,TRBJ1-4,CASSLQGTNEKLFF,TGTGCCAGTTCTTTACAGGGAACTAATGAAAAACTGTTTTTT